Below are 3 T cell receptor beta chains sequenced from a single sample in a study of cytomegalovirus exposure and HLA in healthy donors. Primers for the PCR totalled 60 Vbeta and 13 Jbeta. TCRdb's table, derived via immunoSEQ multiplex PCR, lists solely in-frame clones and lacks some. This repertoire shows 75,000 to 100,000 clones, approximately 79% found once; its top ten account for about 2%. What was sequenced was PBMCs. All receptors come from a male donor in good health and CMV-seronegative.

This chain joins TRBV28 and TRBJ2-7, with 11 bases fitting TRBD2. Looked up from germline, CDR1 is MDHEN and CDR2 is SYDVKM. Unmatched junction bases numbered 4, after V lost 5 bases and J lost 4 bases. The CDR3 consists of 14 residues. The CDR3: CASSIAGGRYEQYF. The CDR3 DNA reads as TGTGCCAGCAGTATAGCGGGGGGGAGGTACGAGCAGTACTTC.

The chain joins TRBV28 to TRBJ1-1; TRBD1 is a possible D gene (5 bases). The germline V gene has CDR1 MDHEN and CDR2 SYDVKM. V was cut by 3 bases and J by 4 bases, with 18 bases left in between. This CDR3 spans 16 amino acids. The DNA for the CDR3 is TGTGCCAGCAGTTTGTGGGGGGAGCCCCGGGGCACTGAAGCTTTCTTT. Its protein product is CASSLWGEPRGTEAFF. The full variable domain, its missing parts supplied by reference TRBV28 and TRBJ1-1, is DVKVTQSSRYLVKRTGEKVFLECVQDMDHENMFWYRQDPGLGLRLIYFSYDVKMKEKGDIPEGYSVSREKKERFSLILESASTNQTSMYLCASSLWGEPRGTEAFFGQGTRLTVV.

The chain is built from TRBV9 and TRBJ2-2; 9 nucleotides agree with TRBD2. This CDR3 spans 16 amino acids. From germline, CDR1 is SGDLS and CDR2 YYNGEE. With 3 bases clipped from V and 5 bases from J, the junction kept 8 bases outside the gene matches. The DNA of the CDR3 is TGTGCCAGCAGCGCCTTTAGCGGGAGTAGGACCGGGGAGCTGTTTTTT. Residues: CASSAFSGSRTGELFF.